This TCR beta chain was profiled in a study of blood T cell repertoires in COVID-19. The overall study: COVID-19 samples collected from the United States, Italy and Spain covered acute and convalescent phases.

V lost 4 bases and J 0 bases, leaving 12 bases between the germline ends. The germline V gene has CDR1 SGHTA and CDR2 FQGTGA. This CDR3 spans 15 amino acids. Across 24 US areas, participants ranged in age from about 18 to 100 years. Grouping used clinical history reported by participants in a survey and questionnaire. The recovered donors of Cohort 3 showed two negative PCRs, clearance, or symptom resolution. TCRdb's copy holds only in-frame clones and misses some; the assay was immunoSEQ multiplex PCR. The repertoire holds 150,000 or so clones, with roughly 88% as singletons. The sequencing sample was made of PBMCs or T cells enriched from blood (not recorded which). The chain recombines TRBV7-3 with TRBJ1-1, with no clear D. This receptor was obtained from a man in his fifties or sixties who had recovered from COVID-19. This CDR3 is CASSSAGIMNTEAFF. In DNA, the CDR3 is TGTGCCAGCAGCTCCGCCGGGATTATGAACACTGAAGCTTTCTTT.